A selection of T cell receptor beta chains follows, all from one sample in a study of OX40 agonist ivuxolimab in advanced cancers. TCRdb's copy holds only in-frame clones and misses some; the assay was immunoSEQ multiplex PCR. The sample carries about 50,000 clones, approximately 80% recorded once. Sequenced here: CD4+ or CD8+ T cells sorted from blood, sampled in a trial of the OX40 agonist ivuxolimab. Source of these receptors: an adult with an advanced solid tumor such as melanoma, head and neck, liver or kidney cancer. The CDR3 runs from the conserved cysteine through the conserved F or W. D genes are given only for firm matches. A row's size may be missing; if present it is once, few, many or a size class.

j_gene | d_gene | abundance | v_gene | CDR3aa | CDR3nt
TRBJ2-1 | - | - | TRBV7-9 | CASSLNLLNEQFF | TGTGCCAGCAGCTTAAATTTACTCAATGAGCAGTTCTTC
TRBJ2-3 | - | - | TRBV6-4 | CASSERPTDTQYF | TGTGCCAGCAGTGAACGCCCCACAGATACGCAGTATTTT
TRBJ1-1 | TRBD1 | - | TRBV4-3 | CASSLGGWNTEAFF | TGCGCCAGCAGCTTAGGGGGCTGGAACACTGAAGCTTTCTTT
TRBJ2-5 | - | few | TRBV11-2 | CASSFGGSGVQETQYF | TGTGCCAGCAGCTTCGGAGGTAGCGGAGTACAAGAGACCCAGTACTTC
TRBJ2-5 | - | - | TRBV5-1 | CASSFSGTTQETQYF | TGCGCCAGCAGCTTCTCCGGGACCACTCAGGAGACCCAGTACTTC
TRBJ2-1 | - | - | TRBV12-5 | CASGFPQGQVREQFF | TGTGCTAGTGGTTTCCCCCAAGGGCAGGTCCGGGAGCAGTTCTTC
TRBJ2-3 | - | - | TRBV7-2 | CASRPPSGTDTQYF | TGTGCCAGCAGACCTCCTAGCGGCACAGATACGCAGTATTTT
TRBJ1-2 | TRBD1 | few | TRBV5-1 | CASSYDRGNYGYTF | TGCGCCAGCAGCTATGACAGGGGAAACTATGGCTACACCTTC
TRBJ2-1 | TRBD2 | - | TRBV19 | CASSIVASGTRVAEQFF | TGTGCCAGTAGTATAGTGGCTAGCGGGACCCGAGTCGCCGAGCAGTTCTTC
TRBJ2-3 | TRBD2 | - | TRBV28 | CASSSASGRGTDTQYF | TGTGCCAGCAGTTCAGCTAGCGGGAGAGGTACAGATACGCAGTATTTT
TRBJ2-1 | TRBD2 | - | TRBV27 | CASTAGTSWSNEQFF | TGTGCCAGCACTGCCGGGACTAGCTGGTCAAATGAGCAGTTCTTC
TRBJ1-2 | - | once | TRBV6-1 | CASSVQGYGYTF | TGTGCCAGCAGTGTACAGGGCTATGGCTACACCTTC
TRBJ1-2 | - | - | TRBV5-5 | CASSPGTEGYGYTF | TGTGCCAGCAGCCCCGGGACCGAGGGGTATGGCTACACCTTC
TRBJ2-3 | TRBD1 | few | TRBV4-2 | CASSQSGTGAALSTDTQYF | TGTGCCAGCAGCCAAAGTGGGACAGGGGCCGCTCTGAGCACAGATACGCAGTATTTT
TRBJ1-4 | TRBD1 | - | TRBV5-4 | CASSQNRGLDEKLFF | TGTGCCAGCAGCCAAAACAGGGGGCTAGACGAAAAACTGTTTTTT
TRBJ2-3 | TRBD2 | - | TRBV25-1 | CASSAELAGGPNTQYF | TGTGCCAGCAGTGCTGAGTTGGCGGGAGGGCCAAATACGCAGTATTTT
TRBJ1-2 | - | - | TRBV5-6 | CASSLLRDSNYGYTF | TGTGCCAGCAGCCTCCTGAGAGACTCTAACTATGGCTACACCTTC
TRBJ2-7 | - | - | TRBV28 | CASSRPLRGIYEQYF | TGTGCCAGCAGTCGTCCTCTCCGGGGGATCTACGAGCAGTACTTC
TRBJ1-6 | TRBD1 | - | TRBV27 | CASSLSILGQGNSPLHF | TGTGCCAGCAGTTTATCGATCTTGGGACAGGGTAATTCACCCCTCCACTTT
TRBJ1-6 | - | - | TRBV30 | CAWGPSSYNSPLHF | TGTGCCTGGGGCCCAAGCTCCTATAATTCACCCCTCCACTTT
TRBJ1-5 | - | - | TRBV6-1 | CASSDPGHPFGQPQHF | TGTGCCAGCAGTGACCCGGGACACCCTTTTGGTCAGCCCCAGCATTTT
TRBJ2-3 | TRBD1 | - | TRBV5-1 | CASSSNRGRGTDTQYF | TGCGCCAGCAGCAGCAACAGGGGGCGAGGCACAGATACGCAGTATTTT
TRBJ2-7 | TRBD1 | - | TRBV11-3 | CASSRTGEGAYEQYF | TGTGCCAGCAGCCGTACAGGGGAAGGGGCCTACGAGCAGTACTTC
TRBJ1-1 | - | - | TRBV21-1 | CASSKPTGGLTEAFF | TGTGCCAGCAGCAAACCCACAGGGGGCCTCACTGAAGCTTTCTTT
TRBJ2-3 | - | - | TRBV5-1 | CASSLDARVTTDTQYF | TGCGCCAGCAGCTTGGATGCCAGGGTGACCACAGATACGCAGTATTTT
TRBJ2-3 | - | few | TRBV7-8 | CASSLGDITDTQYF | TGTGCCAGCAGCTTAGGGGATATCACAGATACGCAGTATTTT
TRBJ2-6 | - | - | TRBV5-6 | CASSPDRRRANVLTF | TGTGCCAGCAGCCCCGACCGTAGGAGGGCCAACGTCCTGACTTTC
TRBJ2-6 | - | - | TRBV28 | CASSWAQSSGANVLTF | TGTGCCAGCAGTTGGGCACAGAGCTCTGGGGCCAACGTCCTGACTTTC
TRBJ1-3 | TRBD1 | - | TRBV19 | CASTLDRGSGNTIYF | TGTGCCAGTACCCTGGACAGGGGCTCTGGAAACACCATATATTTT
TRBJ2-7 | - | - | TRBV6-5 | CASGGAYEQYF | TGTGCCAGCGGCGGGGCCTACGAGCAGTACTTC
TRBJ1-2 | TRBD1 | - | TRBV6-5 | CASSYGLTGGVGYTF | TGTGCCAGCAGTTATGGTTTGACAGGGGGCGTTGGCTACACCTTC
TRBJ1-1 | - | few | TRBV9 | CASSPRDAGGTEAFF | TGTGCCAGCAGCCCAAGGGACGCGGGAGGAACTGAAGCTTTCTTT
TRBJ2-5 | - | - | TRBV7-3 | CASSLIGETQYF | TGTGCCAGCAGCTTAATAGGGGAGACCCAGTACTTC
TRBJ1-2 | TRBD1 | - | TRBV7-8 | CASSLAETGGALGGYTF | TGTGCCAGCAGCTTAGCCGAAACAGGGGGCGCATTAGGGGGCTACACCTTC
TRBJ1-5 | TRBD1 | - | TRBV19 | CASSKQAGQVGNQPQHF | TGTGCCAGTAGTAAACAAGCGGGACAGGTAGGTAATCAGCCCCAGCATTTT
TRBJ2-7 | - | - | TRBV19 | CASSIRRTASYEQYF | TGTGCCAGTAGTATACGTAGGACAGCATCCTACGAGCAGTACTTC
TRBJ1-5 | - | - | TRBV28 | CASRQHGRSNQPQHF | TGTGCCAGCAGACAACACGGACGTAGCAATCAGCCCCAGCATTTT
TRBJ1-2 | - | - | TRBV7-2 | CASTLSRRSSAYFGYTF | TGTGCCAGCACCCTTTCCCGCCGGAGTAGCGCGTATTTTGGCTACACCTTC
TRBJ1-6 | - | - | TRBV18 | CASSPRAGGLDSPLHF | TGTGCCAGCTCACCACGGGCCGGCGGACTGGATTCACCCCTCCACTTT
TRBJ2-3 | TRBD2 | - | TRBV5-1 | CASSLASGVADTQYF | TGCGCCAGCAGCTTGGCTAGCGGGGTCGCAGATACGCAGTATTTT
TRBJ1-1 | - | once | TRBV4-1 | CASSHDRTEAFF | TGCGCCAGCAGCCATGACCGGACTGAAGCTTTCTTT
TRBJ1-3 | - | medium-sized | TRBV7-2 | CASSLNGNTIYF | TGTGCCAGCAGCTTAAATGGAAACACCATATATTTT
TRBJ1-3 | TRBD1 | - | TRBV5-4 | CASSPQGQGGPGNTIYF | TGTGCCAGCAGCCCGCAGGGACAGGGGGGTCCTGGAAACACCATATATTTT
TRBJ1-1 | - | - | TRBV18 | CASSPSPGSTEAFF | TGTGCCAGCTCGCCGTCTCCGGGCAGCACTGAAGCTTTCTTT
TRBJ2-7 | TRBD1 | - | TRBV6-1 | CASSRTGTYEQYF | TGTGCCAGCAGCCGGACAGGGACCTACGAGCAGTACTTC
TRBJ2-2 | - | - | TRBV30 | CAWAFKGANGELFF | TGTGCCTGGGCTTTCAAAGGGGCCAACGGGGAGCTGTTTTTT
TRBJ1-1 | - | - | TRBV7-8 | CASSLARQRAEAFF | TGTGCCAGCAGCTTAGCCCGACAGAGGGCTGAAGCTTTCTTT
TRBJ2-7 | TRBD2 | few | TRBV6-4 | CASSEGLAGVPYEQYF | TGTGCCAGCAGTGAGGGACTAGCGGGGGTACCCTACGAGCAGTACTTC
TRBJ2-7 | TRBD2 | - | TRBV5-4 | CASSLGLAGSLYEQYF | TGTGCCAGCAGCCTAGGACTAGCGGGGAGCCTCTACGAGCAGTACTTC
TRBJ2-1 | - | - | TRBV2 | CASRRDGLYNEQFF | TGTGCCAGCAGGCGGGACGGACTCTACAATGAGCAGTTCTTC
TRBJ2-1 | TRBD2 | - | TRBV4-2 | CASSQGADGPGGQFF | TGTGCCAGCAGCCAAGGGGCGGATGGCCCGGGGGGGCAGTTCTTC
TRBJ2-7 | TRBD1 | - | TRBV6-5 | CASSETTGNEQYF | TGTGCCAGCAGTGAGACGACAGGGAACGAGCAGTACTTC
TRBJ1-4 | TRBD1 | - | TRBV6-5 | CASSSFGTGNEKLFF | TGTGCCAGCAGTTCCTTCGGGACAGGGAATGAAAAACTGTTTTTT
TRBJ1-2 | TRBD1 | - | TRBV27 | CASSPQGVAGYTF | TGTGCCAGCAGTCCACAGGGGGTAGCCGGCTACACCTTC
TRBJ1-5 | - | many | TRBV4-3 | CASSQGTEQPQHF | TGCGCCAGCAGCCAAGGGACAGAACAGCCCCAGCATTTT